The 5 T cell receptor beta chains below were found in one sample sequenced in a study of blood T cell repertoires in COVID-19. Clones were read by immunoSEQ multiplex PCR, and TCRdb kept only the in-frame ones, dropping some. The data contain around 60,000 clones, around 73% of them singletons. The specimen was peripheral blood. These receptors were collected from a man older than 75 with active or convalescent COVID-19.

The rearrangement joins TRBV19 to TRBJ2-3; D is perhaps TRBD1 (5 bases). The CDR3 extends over 13 amino acids. The V gene lost 4 bases and the J gene lost 6 bases, with 11 bases spanning the gap. Germline CDR1 is LNHDA and CDR2 is SQIVND (reference sequence). CDR3 sequence (DNA): TGTGCCAGTAGTAGAGCTCCAGGGGATACGCAGTATTTT. It translates to CASSRAPGDTQYF. The variable domain in full, with the rest retrieved from reference TRBV19 and TRBJ2-3, is DGGITQSPKYLFRKEGQNVTLSCEQNLNHDAMYWYRQDPGQGLRLIYYSQIVNDFQKGDIAEGYSVSREKKESFPLTVTSAQKNPTAFYLCASSRAPGDTQYFGPGTRLTVL.

This chain links TRBV11-3 with TRBJ1-4; maybe TRBD1 (6 bases). The V end lost 5 bases, the J end lost 5 bases, and 18 bases lay between the germline ends. The CDR3 has 16 amino acids. Germline V lookup: CDR1 SGHNT, CDR2 YENEEA. As DNA, the CDR3 is TGTGCCAGCAGCCCCCCTTGGGTAGGACAGAATGAAAAACTGTTTTTT. Its translation is CASSPPWVGQNEKLFF.

This chain uses TRBV7-3 with TRBJ2-1; 7 nucleotides match TRBD2. Trimming cost V 8 bases and J 7 bases; bases outside gene matches: 8. The germline gives CDR1 SGHTA, CDR2 FQGTGA. CDR3 length: 13 amino acids. The CDR3 nucleotides read TGTGCCAGCGGGAGGGCTAGGTCTAATGAGCAGTTCTTC. It specifies CASGRARSNEQFF.

V usage is TRBV19 and J usage is TRBJ1-5; possible D gene TRBD1, 5 bases. Trimming left V 2 bases short and J 8 bases short, with 16 bases between. Germline loops: CDR1 LNHDA, CDR2 SQIVND (reference sequence). This CDR3 region has 15 residues. In DNA form, the CDR3 reads TGTGCCAGTAGTATACGGGGGGACCACCTCAAGCCCCAGCATTTT. Protein product: CASSIRGDHLKPQHF.

In this sample, this clone turned up a few times. V is TRBV28 and J is TRBJ2-1, with 9 positions matching TRBD1. The CDR3 runs 19 residues. V shed 8 bases and J 2 bases; nucleotides not matched to a gene: 19. The V gene's germline CDR1 is MDHEN and CDR2 SYDVKM. As DNA, the CDR3 is TGTGCCAGCCGCCCCCCCGGGACAGGGTTCCTTAGGACCTACAATGAGCAGTTCTTC. Protein sequence: CASRPPGTGFLRTYNEQFF.